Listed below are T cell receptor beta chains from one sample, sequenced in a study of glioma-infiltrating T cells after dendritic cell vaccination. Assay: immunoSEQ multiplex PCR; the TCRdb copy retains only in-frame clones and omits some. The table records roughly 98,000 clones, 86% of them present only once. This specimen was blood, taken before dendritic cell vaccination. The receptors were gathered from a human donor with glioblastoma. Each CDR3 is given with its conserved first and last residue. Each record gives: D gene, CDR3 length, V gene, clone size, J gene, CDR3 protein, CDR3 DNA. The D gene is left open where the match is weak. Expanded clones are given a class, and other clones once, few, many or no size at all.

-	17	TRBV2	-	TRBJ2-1	CASVRRSASSGVGEQFF	TGTGCCAGCGTGAGACGGAGCGCAAGCTCGGGGGTCGGTGAGCAGTTCTTC
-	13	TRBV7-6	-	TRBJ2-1	CASSLVDSYEQFF	TGTGCCAGCAGCTTAGTGGACAGCTATGAGCAGTTCTTC
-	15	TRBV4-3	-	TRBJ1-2	CASSQESEDPMGYTF	TGCGCCAGCAGCCAAGAGAGTGAAGATCCTATGGGCTACACCTTC
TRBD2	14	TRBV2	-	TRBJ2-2	CASSSGSFSGELFF	TGTGCCAGTTCTAGCGGGAGTTTTTCCGGGGAGCTGTTTTTT
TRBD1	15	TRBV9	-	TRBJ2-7	CASSVGTGGTYEQYF	TGTGCCAGCAGCGTAGGGACAGGGGGGACCTACGAGCAGTACTTC
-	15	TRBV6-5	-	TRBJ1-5	CASSKDSYSNQPQHF	TGTGCCAGCAGTAAGGACAGCTATAGCAATCAGCCCCAGCATTTT
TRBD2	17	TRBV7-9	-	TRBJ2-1	CASSPKGTSGGDNEQFF	TGTGCCAGCAGCCCGAAAGGAACTAGCGGGGGAGACAATGAGCAGTTCTTC
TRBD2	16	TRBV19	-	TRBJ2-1	CASTQEVREGRNEQFF	TGTGCCAGTACCCAGGAGGTGCGGGAGGGTCGTAATGAGCAGTTCTTC
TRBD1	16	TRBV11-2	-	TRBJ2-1	CASSYGQGNSYNEQFF	TGTGCCAGCAGCTACGGACAGGGGAACTCCTACAATGAGCAGTTCTTC
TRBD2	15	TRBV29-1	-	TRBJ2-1	CSVGSRLAKYNEQFF	TGCAGCGTTGGAAGCCGACTAGCGAAATACAATGAGCAGTTCTTC
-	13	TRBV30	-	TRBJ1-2	CAFLLRVGYGYTF	TGTGCCTTCCTTCTCAGGGTAGGCTATGGCTACACCTTC
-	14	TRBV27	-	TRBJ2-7	CASSSGTGWVKQYF	TGTGCCAGCAGTTCCGGCACAGGATGGGTAAAGCAGTACTTC
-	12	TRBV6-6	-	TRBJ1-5	CASTQGGQPQHF	TGTGCCAGCACGCAGGGCGGCCAGCCCCAGCATTTT
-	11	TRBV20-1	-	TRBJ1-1	CSAVGRTEAFF	TGCAGTGCAGTGGGGCGGACTGAAGCTTTCTTT
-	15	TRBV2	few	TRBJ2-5	CASSYDLAVHETQYF	TGTGCCAGCAGTTACGACCTAGCAGTTCACGAGACCCAGTACTTC
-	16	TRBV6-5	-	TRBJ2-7	CASSYKSSLASYEQYF	TGTGCCAGCAGTTACAAGTCTAGCCTAGCCTCCTACGAGCAGTACTTC
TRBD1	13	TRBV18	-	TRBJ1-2	CASSLTGEDGYTF	TGTGCCAGCTCGCTGACAGGGGAGGATGGCTACACCTTC
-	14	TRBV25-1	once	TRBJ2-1	CASSEGGAGAEQFF	TGTGCCAGCAGTGAAGGAGGGGCTGGTGCTGAGCAGTTCTTC
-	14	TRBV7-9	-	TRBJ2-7	CASSLDGSRYEQYF	TGTGCCAGCAGCTTAGACGGGAGTAGGTACGAGCAGTACTTC
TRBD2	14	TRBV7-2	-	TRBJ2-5	CASSRSGSAETQYF	TGTGCCAGCAGCCGTAGCGGGAGCGCCGAGACCCAGTACTTC
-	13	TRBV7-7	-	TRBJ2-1	CASSSRQSNEQFF	TGTGCCAGCAGCTCCCGACAGTCCAATGAGCAGTTCTTC
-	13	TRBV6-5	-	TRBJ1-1	CASTLTESDRAFF	TGTGCCAGCACTTTAACAGAGTCCGACCGAGCTTTCTTT
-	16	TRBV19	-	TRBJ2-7	CASSIDGGAGHYEQYF	TGTGCCAGTAGTATAGATGGGGGCGCAGGGCACTACGAGCAGTACTTC
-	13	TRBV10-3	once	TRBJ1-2	CAISSQQDYGYTF	TGTGCCATCAGTTCCCAACAGGACTATGGCTACACCTTC
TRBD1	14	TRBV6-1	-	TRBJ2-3	CASSPTGLTDTQYF	TGTGCCAGCAGTCCGACAGGGTTAACAGATACGCAGTATTTT
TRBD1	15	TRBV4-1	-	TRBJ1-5	CASSLTGNSNQPQHF	TGCGCCAGCAGCCTGACAGGGAATAGCAATCAGCCCCAGCATTTT
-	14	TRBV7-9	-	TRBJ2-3	CASSLTAAADTQYF	TGTGCCAGCAGCTTAACAGCCGCCGCAGATACGCAGTATTTT
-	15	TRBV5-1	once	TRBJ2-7	CASSPPGSLSYEQYF	TGCGCCAGCAGCCCTCCGGGTAGCCTATCCTACGAGCAGTACTTC
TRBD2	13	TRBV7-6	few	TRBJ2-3	CASRGSGTDTQYF	TGTGCCAGCAGGGGTAGCGGGACAGATACGCAGTATTTT
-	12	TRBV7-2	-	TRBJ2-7	CASSLSPYEQYF	TGTGCCAGCAGCCTTAGCCCCTACGAGCAGTACTTC
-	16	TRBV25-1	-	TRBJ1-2	CASSAPMGALDYGYTF	TGTGCCAGCAGTGCCCCTATGGGGGCGTTGGACTATGGCTACACCTTC
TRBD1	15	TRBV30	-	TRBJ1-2	CAWSVSRQGAYGYTF	TGTGCCTGGAGTGTATCCCGACAGGGGGCATATGGCTACACCTTC
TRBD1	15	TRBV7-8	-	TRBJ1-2	CASSPRTGGFYGYTF	TGTGCCAGCAGCCCAAGGACAGGGGGCTTCTATGGCTACACCTTC
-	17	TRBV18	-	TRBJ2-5	CASSRMNSGTYQETQYF	TGTGCCAGCTCCCGGATGAATAGCGGCACTTACCAAGAGACCCAGTACTTC
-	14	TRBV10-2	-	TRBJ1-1	CASSDLGAQAEAFF	TGCGCCAGCAGTGATTTGGGGGCCCAGGCTGAAGCTTTCTTT
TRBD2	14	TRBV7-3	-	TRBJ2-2	CASSQGRDTGELFF	TGTGCCAGCAGTCAAGGGAGGGACACCGGGGAGCTGTTTTTT
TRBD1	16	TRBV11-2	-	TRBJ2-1	CASSFVDRGLDNEQFF	TGTGCCAGCAGCTTCGTTGACAGGGGGCTCGACAATGAGCAGTTCTTC
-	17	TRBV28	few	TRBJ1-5	CASSSALTVRGNQPQHF	TGTGCCAGCAGTTCCGCCCTGACAGTAAGGGGCAATCAGCCCCAGCATTTT
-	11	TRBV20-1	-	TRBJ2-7	CSAPVDIWQYF	TGCAGTGCCCCAGTCGATATCTGGCAGTACTTC